This is a list of T cell receptor beta chains from one sample in a study of post-analysis software for immune sequencing data. TCRdb analysed the PCR reads with MiXCR anew, one entry per CDR3 protein. Altogether 700,000 to 900,000 distinct CDR3 sequences are present, roughly 46% being singletons, with the ten largest covering roughly 5%. The material sequenced was blood. The receptor source for this set is a girl between 5 and 17 years old with multiple sclerosis. The CDR3 runs from the conserved cysteine through the conserved F or W. D genes are given only for firm matches. A clone size is listed for some rows: how often the clone was seen (once, few, many), or a class if it is expanded.

d_call	clone_size	j_call	v_call	cdr3_aa	cdr3_nt
NA	NA	TRBJ1-5	TRBV6-6	CAVWVGSSNQPQHF	TGTGCCGTCTGGGTGGGGTCTAGCAATCAGCCCCAGCATTTT
TRBD1	NA	TRBJ1-2	TRBV6-5	CASSYGTFWTGGYGYTF	TGTGCCAGCAGTTATGGAACCTTCTGGACAGGGGGCTATGGCTACACCTTC
NA	few	TRBJ1-2	TRBV7-2	CASSPQGNSYGYTF	TGTGCCAGCAGCCCTCAAGGGAACAGCTATGGCTACACCTTC
NA	NA	TRBJ1-1	TRBV29-1	CSVRPGPPNTEAFF	TGCAGCGTCCGTCCGGGTCCCCCGAACACTGAAGCTTTCTTT
NA	NA	TRBJ2-1	TRBV20-1	CSASAALNYNEQFF	TGCAGTGCTAGTGCGGCCCTAAACTACAATGAGCAGTTCTTC
TRBD1	few	TRBJ1-5	TRBV6-1	CASSARQGTQYSNQPQHF	TGTGCCAGCAGTGCCCGACAGGGAACCCAATATAGCAATCAGCCCCAGCATTTT
NA	few	TRBJ2-5	TRBV7-7	CASSYGVQETQYF	TGTGCTAGCAGCTACGGCGTCCAAGAGACCCAGTACTTC
TRBD1	NA	TRBJ1-5	TRBV6-2/TRBV6-3	CASSRTGNGQPQHF	TGTGCCAGCAGTCGGACAGGGAACGGTCAGCCCCAGCATTTT
NA	few	TRBJ2-7	TRBV11-2	CASTQEWGTGEQYF	TGTGCCAGCACCCAGGAGTGGGGTACAGGCGAGCAGTACTTC
NA	NA	TRBJ1-2	TRBV29-1	CSVEDKRPIYPYGYTF	TGCAGCGTTGAAGATAAAAGACCGATATACCCATATGGCTACACCTTC
TRBD2	few	TRBJ2-7	TRBV2	CASRGGRYEQYF	TGTGCCAGCAGGGGCGGGAGATACGAGCAGTACTTC
NA	NA	TRBJ1-2	TRBV29-1	CSVEGYRENYGYTF	TGCAGCGTTGAAGGGTACCGGGAAAACTATGGCTACACCTTC
NA	many	TRBJ2-1	TRBV7-9	CASSLGTYNEQFF	TGTGCCAGCAGTTTAGGGACCTACAATGAGCAGTTCTTC
TRBD1	NA	TRBJ2-2	TRBV4-2	CASSPSPGTENTGELFF	TGTGCCAGCAGCCCGTCGCCAGGGACAGAGAACACCGGGGAGCTGTTTTTT
NA	NA	TRBJ2-1	TRBV7-2	CASSSSALERFF	TGTGCCAGCAGCTCTAGCGCGCTAGAGCGGTTCTTC
TRBD2	NA	TRBJ2-7	TRBV20-1	CSAEPLAGAYEQYF	TGCAGTGCAGAGCCACTAGCGGGAGCCTACGAGCAGTACTTC
TRBD1	few	TRBJ1-1	TRBV7-2	CASSFTRTGTLREAFF	TGTGCCAGCAGCTTTACCCGGACAGGGACCCTACGTGAAGCTTTCTTT
NA	NA	TRBJ2-7	TRBV6-6	CASRPRVVNEQYF	TGTGCCAGCAGACCCCGGGTAGTCAACGAGCAGTACTTC
TRBD2	few	TRBJ2-5	TRBV29-1	CSVLTSEETQYF	TGCAGCGTTCTGACTAGCGAGGAGACCCAGTACTTC
NA	few	TRBJ2-7	TRBV7-2	CASSLGRGAQGEQYF	TGTGCCAGCAGCTTAGGAAGAGGGGCGCAGGGCGAGCAGTACTTC
NA	NA	TRBJ2-1	TRBV20-1	CSAFRAGPYNEQFF	TGCAGTGCTTTCCGGGCGGGACCCTACAATGAGCAGTTCTTC
TRBD1	few	TRBJ1-2	TRBV5-6	CASSEDRGLGGYTF	TGTGCCAGCAGCGAGGACAGGGGCCTTGGAGGCTACACCTTC
NA	few	TRBJ1-6	TRBV20-1	CSATRGLEGSPLHF	TGCAGTGCTACACGGGGCTTGGAGGGGTCACCCCTCCACTTT
NA	few	TRBJ2-1	TRBV6-1	CATSYNEQFF	TGTGCCACCTCCTACAATGAGCAGTTCTTC
TRBD1	many	TRBJ1-4	TRBV6-1	CASSERPGGEKLFF	TGTGCCAGCAGTGAACGACCAGGGGGTGAAAAACTGTTTTTT
TRBD2	NA	TRBJ2-1	TRBV24-1	CATSVGTRITDEQFF	TGTGCCACCAGTGTCGGGACTAGAATCACCGATGAGCAGTTCTTC
TRBD2	NA	TRBJ2-1	TRBV25-1	CASSGSGRTYNEQFF	TGTGCCAGCAGTGGAAGCGGGAGGACGTACAATGAGCAGTTCTTC
NA	few	TRBJ2-3	TRBV5-1	CASSRGSSYTDTQYF	TGCGCCAGCAGCCGAGGTTCCAGTTACACAGATACGCAGTATTTT
NA	NA	TRBJ2-7	TRBV7-9	CASSLGDGNSLEQYF	TGTGCCAGCAGTCTAGGGGACGGAAATTCTCTCGAGCAGTACTTC
NA	NA	TRBJ1-1	TRBV7-6	CASSFGSRNTEAFF	TGTGCCAGCAGCTTTGGATCCCGGAACACTGAAGCTTTCTTT
NA	few	TRBJ1-2	TRBV2	CASSELGPNYGYTF	TGTGCCAGCAGTGAACTAGGGCCTAACTATGGCTACACCTTC
TRBD2	NA	TRBJ2-1	TRBV4-3	CASSQEALAGGEQFF	TGCGCCAGCAGCCAAGAAGCACTAGCGGGAGGAGAGCAGTTCTTC
TRBD1	many	TRBJ1-1	TRBV29-1	CSVDRGTEAFF	TGCAGCGTTGACAGGGGGACTGAAGCTTTCTTT
NA	NA	TRBJ1-4	TRBV20-1	CSASETGHRKLFF	TGCAGTGCTAGTGAGACAGGACACCGAAAACTGTTTTTT
NA	few	TRBJ2-3	TRBV28	CASSLWLDTQYF	TGTGCCAGCAGTTTATGGTTAGATACGCAGTATTTT
TRBD2	NA	TRBJ2-5	TRBV4-1	CASSHNELAGGGGQETQYF	TGCGCCAGCAGCCATAACGAACTAGCGGGAGGTGGGGGCCAAGAGACCCAGTACTTC
TRBD2	NA	TRBJ2-7	TRBV15	CATSKGRTSSHEQYF	TGTGCCACCAGCAAAGGAAGGACTAGCTCCCACGAGCAGTACTTC
TRBD1	once	TRBJ1-2	TRBV27	CASSLTGGELGYTF	TGTGCCAGCAGTTTAACAGGGGGCGAATTGGGCTACACCTTC
TRBD1	few	TRBJ2-5	TRBV5-1	CASRYTGTGEEETQYF	TGCGCCAGCAGGTATACCGGGACAGGGGAGGAAGAGACCCAGTACTTC
TRBD1	few	TRBJ1-1	TRBV27	CASSSTGSKAEAFF	TGTGCCAGCAGTTCGACAGGGAGTAAGGCTGAAGCTTTCTTT
TRBD2	NA	TRBJ2-3	TRBV29-1	CSVVSRTGGRGDTQYF	TGCAGCGTCGTGTCCCGGACAGGCGGGAGGGGAGATACGCAGTATTTT
TRBD1	few	TRBJ2-7	TRBV10-3	CAIESGMTGSYEQYF	TGTGCCATCGAATCGGGGATGACAGGGTCCTACGAGCAGTACTTC
NA	NA	TRBJ2-1	TRBV7-3	CASSLSPGRGRNNEQFF	TGTGCCAGCAGCTTAAGTCCGGGTAGGGGGAGGAACAATGAGCAGTTCTTC
NA	NA	TRBJ2-7	TRBV12-3/TRBV12-4	CASSSSATYNEQYF	TGTGCCAGCAGTTCCAGCGCAACCTACAATGAGCAGTACTTC
NA	NA	TRBJ2-1	TRBV7-3	CASSPQGGGDEQFF	TGTGCCAGCAGCCCCCAGGGTGGAGGGGATGAGCAGTTCTTC
NA	few	TRBJ2-1	TRBV5-1	CASSFLFVGETSSYNEQFF	TGCGCCAGCAGCTTCCTGTTCGTGGGGGAAACCAGCTCCTACAATGAGCAGTTCTTC
TRBD2	NA	TRBJ2-1	TRBV2	CASRGLGGGADEQFF	TGTGCCAGCAGGGGACTCGGCGGGGGGGCGGATGAGCAGTTCTTC
NA	NA	TRBJ2-3	TRBV15	CATRLDPSTDTQYF	TGTGCCACCAGACTAGACCCCTCCACAGATACGCAGTATTTT
NA	NA	TRBJ2-7	TRBV20-1	CSARPGYNEQYF	TGCAGTGCTAGACCAGGTTACAATGAGCAGTACTTC
NA	NA	TRBJ1-5	TRBV20-1	CSASGSRVFWNQPQHF	TGCAGTGCTAGCGGTAGTAGGGTGTTTTGGAATCAGCCCCAGCATTTT
NA	NA	TRBJ2-7	TRBV12-3/TRBV12-4	CASGTRGGEQYF	TGTGCCAGCGGAACGCGGGGTGGCGAGCAGTACTTC
NA	once	TRBJ2-7	TRBV28	CASSFSVVEQYF	TGTGCCAGCAGTTTTAGTGTAGTCGAGCAGTACTTC
TRBD2	many	TRBJ2-5	TRBV5-1	CASYWTSGSQETQYF	TGCGCCAGCTATTGGACTAGCGGGAGCCAAGAGACCCAGTACTTC
NA	NA	TRBJ2-1	TRBV11-1	CASSSFRGGSYNEQFF	TGTGCCAGCAGCTCTTTCCGGGGTGGTTCCTACAATGAGCAGTTCTTC
TRBD1	NA	TRBJ2-2	TRBV20-1	CSAPGQLTGELFF	TGCAGTGCTCCGGGACAGTTGACCGGGGAGCTGTTTTTT
NA	NA	TRBJ2-3	TRBV27	CASGGHIRDTDTQYF	TGTGCCAGCGGGGGGCACATTAGAGACACAGATACGCAGTATTTT